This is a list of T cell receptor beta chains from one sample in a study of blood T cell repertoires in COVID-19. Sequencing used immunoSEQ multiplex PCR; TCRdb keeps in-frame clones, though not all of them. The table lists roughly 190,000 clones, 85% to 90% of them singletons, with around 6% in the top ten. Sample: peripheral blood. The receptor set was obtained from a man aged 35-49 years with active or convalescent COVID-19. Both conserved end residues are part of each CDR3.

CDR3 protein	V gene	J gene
CASSPGTGFTGELFF	TRBV7-2	TRBJ2-2
CASSLTGQPGNTIYF	TRBV11-2	TRBJ1-3
CAWTATGEGYTF	TRBV30	TRBJ1-2
CASNGGSTGELFF	TRBV6-5	TRBJ2-2
CASFGGQGEYEQYF	TRBV5-6	TRBJ2-7
CASSLAGEGVSNQPQHF	TRBV7-9	TRBJ1-5
CASTGGAYNEQFF	TRBV6-5	TRBJ2-1
CASSPTGHNTEAFF	TRBV6-6	TRBJ1-1
CASSPLYEQYF	TRBV5-5	TRBJ2-7
CASSPRGRDNEQFF	TRBV5-4	TRBJ2-1
CASSSLPPGQGVIVGKLFF	TRBV7-6	TRBJ1-4
CASSGYGTVTDTQYF	TRBV19	TRBJ2-3
CASSYGRNQPQHF	TRBV6-5	TRBJ1-5
CSTRTGIKENSPLHF	TRBV29-1	TRBJ1-6
CASAQGGTEAFF	TRBV7-9	TRBJ1-1
CASSLVNTGELFF	TRBV6-5	TRBJ2-2
CASSRLAGVSSYNEQFF	TRBV27	TRBJ2-1
CASSIRTGRMNTEAFF	TRBV19	TRBJ1-1
CASSPRRLETQYF	TRBV19	TRBJ2-5
CAISGQGASGEQFF	TRBV10-3	TRBJ2-1
CASSPPGSYEQYF	TRBV12-3/TRBV12-4	TRBJ2-7
CASSETEEADTQYF	TRBV6-4	TRBJ2-3
CAIAGPTNTEAFF	TRBV10-3	TRBJ1-1
CASTTNVGPYEQYF	TRBV5-1	TRBJ2-7
CASSRLGDLNTIYF	TRBV4-1	TRBJ1-3
CASSQDLVRQGNTDTQYF	TRBV4-3	TRBJ2-3
CATSRVTGTGPYEQYF	TRBV15	TRBJ2-7
CASSSGTLNTGELFF	TRBV6-6	TRBJ2-2
CASSPLGRELKTQYF	TRBV7-2	TRBJ2-5
CASSLRTPNTGELFF	TRBV7-2	TRBJ2-2
CASMAWDRSPANYGYTF	TRBV19	TRBJ1-2
CASKYLADGELFF	TRBV12-3/TRBV12-4	TRBJ2-2
CASSFLTGLGWNEQFF	TRBV5-4	TRBJ2-1
CASSPRQGNANNSPLHF	TRBV7-8	TRBJ1-6
CASSYNPGMGNTIYF	TRBV6-2/TRBV6-3	TRBJ1-3
CASSRAIVAGETQYF	TRBV18	TRBJ2-5